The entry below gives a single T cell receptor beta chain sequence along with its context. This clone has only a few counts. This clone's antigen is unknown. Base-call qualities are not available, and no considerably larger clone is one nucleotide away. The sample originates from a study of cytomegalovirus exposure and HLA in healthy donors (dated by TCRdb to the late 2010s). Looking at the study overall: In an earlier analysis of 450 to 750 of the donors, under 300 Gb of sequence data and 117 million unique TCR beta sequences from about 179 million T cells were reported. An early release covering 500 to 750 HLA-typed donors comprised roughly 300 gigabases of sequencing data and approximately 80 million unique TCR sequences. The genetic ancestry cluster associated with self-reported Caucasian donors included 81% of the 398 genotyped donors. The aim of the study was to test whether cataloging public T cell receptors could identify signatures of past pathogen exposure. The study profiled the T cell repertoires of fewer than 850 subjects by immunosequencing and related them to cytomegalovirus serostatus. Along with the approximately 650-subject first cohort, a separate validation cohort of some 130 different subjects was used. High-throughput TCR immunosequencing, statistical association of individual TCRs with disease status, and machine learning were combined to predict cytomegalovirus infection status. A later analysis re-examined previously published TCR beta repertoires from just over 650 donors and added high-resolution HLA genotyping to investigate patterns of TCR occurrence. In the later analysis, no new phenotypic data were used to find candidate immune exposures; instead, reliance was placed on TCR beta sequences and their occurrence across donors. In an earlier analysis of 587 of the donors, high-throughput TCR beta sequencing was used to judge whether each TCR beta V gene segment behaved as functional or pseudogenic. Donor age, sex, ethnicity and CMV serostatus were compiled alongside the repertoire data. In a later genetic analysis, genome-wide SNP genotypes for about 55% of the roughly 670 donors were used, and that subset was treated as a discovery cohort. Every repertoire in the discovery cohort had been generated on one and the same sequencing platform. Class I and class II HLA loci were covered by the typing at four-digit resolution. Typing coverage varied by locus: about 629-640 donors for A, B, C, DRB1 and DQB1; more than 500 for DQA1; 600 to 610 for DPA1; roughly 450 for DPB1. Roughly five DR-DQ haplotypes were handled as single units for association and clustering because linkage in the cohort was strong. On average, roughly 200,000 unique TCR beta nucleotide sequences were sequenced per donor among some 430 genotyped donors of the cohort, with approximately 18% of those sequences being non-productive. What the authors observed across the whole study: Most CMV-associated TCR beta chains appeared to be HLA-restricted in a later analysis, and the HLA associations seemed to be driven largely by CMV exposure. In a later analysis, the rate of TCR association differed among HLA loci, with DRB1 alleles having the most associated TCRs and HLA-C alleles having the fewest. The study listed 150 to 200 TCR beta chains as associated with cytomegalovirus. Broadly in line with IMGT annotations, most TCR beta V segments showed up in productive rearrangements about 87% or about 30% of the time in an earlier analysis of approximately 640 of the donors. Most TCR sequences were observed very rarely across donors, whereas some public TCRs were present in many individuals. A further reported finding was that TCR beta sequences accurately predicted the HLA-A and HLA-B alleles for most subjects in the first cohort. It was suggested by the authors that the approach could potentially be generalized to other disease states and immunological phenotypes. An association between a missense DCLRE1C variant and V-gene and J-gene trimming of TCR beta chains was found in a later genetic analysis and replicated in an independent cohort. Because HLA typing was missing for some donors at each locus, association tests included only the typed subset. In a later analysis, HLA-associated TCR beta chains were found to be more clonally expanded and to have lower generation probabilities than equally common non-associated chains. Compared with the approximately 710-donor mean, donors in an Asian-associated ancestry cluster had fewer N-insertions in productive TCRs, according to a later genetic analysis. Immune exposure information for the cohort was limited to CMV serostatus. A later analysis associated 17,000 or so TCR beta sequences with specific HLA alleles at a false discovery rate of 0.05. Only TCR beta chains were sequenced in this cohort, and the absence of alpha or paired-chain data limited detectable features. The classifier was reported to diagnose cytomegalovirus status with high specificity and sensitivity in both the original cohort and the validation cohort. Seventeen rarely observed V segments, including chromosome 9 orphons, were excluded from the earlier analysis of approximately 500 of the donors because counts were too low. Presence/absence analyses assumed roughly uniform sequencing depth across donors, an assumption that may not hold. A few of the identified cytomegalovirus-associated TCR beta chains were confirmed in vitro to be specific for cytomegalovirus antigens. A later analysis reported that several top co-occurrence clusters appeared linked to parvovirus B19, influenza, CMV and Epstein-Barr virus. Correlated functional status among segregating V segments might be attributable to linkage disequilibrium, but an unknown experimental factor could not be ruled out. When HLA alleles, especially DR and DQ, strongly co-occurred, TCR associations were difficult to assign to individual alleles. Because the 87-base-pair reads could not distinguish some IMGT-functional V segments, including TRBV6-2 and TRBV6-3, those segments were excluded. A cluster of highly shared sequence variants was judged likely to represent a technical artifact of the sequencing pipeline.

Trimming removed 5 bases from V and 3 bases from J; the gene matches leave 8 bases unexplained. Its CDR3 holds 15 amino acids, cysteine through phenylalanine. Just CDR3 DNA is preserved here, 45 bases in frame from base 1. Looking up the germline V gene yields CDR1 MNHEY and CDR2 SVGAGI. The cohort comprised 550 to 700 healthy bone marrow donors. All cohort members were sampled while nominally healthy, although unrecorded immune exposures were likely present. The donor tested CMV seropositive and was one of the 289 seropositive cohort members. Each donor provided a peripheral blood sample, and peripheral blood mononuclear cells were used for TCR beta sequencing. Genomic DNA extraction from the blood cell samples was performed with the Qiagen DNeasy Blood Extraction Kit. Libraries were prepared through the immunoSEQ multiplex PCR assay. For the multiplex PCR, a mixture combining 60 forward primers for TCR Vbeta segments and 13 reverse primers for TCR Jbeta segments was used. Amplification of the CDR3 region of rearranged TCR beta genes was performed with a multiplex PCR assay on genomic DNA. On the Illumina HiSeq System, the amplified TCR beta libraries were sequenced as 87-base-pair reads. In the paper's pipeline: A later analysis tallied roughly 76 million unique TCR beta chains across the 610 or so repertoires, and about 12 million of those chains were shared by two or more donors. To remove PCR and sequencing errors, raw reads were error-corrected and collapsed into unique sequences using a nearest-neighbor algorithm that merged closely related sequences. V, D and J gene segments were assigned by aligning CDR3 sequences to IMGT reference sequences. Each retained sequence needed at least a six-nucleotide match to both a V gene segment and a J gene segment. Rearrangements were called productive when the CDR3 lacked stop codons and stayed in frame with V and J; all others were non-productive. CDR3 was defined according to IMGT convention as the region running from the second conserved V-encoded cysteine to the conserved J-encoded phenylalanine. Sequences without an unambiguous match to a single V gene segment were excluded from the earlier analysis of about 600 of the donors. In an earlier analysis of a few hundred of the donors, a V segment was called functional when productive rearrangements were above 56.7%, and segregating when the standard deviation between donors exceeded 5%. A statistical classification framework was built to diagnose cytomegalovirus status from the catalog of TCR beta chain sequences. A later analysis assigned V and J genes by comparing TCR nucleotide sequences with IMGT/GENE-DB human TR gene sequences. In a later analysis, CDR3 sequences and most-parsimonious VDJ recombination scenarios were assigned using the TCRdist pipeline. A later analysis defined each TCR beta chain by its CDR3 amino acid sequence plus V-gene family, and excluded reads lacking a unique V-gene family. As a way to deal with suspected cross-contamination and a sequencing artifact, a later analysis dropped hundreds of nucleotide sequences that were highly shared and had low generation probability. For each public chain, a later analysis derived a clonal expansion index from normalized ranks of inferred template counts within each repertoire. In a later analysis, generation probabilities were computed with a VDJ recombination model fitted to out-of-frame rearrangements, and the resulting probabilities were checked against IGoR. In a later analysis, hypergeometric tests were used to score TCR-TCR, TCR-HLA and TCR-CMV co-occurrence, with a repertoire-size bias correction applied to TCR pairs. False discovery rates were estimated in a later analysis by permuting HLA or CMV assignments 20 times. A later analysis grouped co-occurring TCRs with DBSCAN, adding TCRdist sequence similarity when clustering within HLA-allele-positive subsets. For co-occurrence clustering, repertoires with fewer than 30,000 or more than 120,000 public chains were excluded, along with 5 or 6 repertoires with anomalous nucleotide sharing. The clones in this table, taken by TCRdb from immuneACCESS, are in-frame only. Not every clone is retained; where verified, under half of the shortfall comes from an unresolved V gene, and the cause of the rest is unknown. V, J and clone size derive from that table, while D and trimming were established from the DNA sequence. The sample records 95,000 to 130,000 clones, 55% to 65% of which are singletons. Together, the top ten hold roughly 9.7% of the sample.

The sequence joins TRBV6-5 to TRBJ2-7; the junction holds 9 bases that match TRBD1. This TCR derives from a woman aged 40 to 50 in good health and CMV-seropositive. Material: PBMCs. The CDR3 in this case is CASSITGGRLYEQYF. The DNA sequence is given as TGTGCCAGCAGTATTACAGGGGGCAGACTCTACGAGCAGTACTTC.